The TCR beta chain under discussion was sequenced for a study of blood T cell repertoires in COVID-19. Across the whole study: The United States, Italy and Spain supplied acute and convalescent COVID-19 samples. T cells, B-cell-depleted T cells, or PBMCs supplied cDNA or gDNA.

Per the authors' pipeline: Estimates of nucleated cell counts were drawn from the amplification of reference gene primers. Repertoires were generated with immunoSEQ multiplex PCR, while TCRdb's copy carries only in-frame clones and drops some. V and J calls and clone size are copied from that table; D and trimming were computed from the DNA. The sample records tens of thousands of clones, around 87% being singletons. Sequencing was done on a sample of peripheral blood. The sequence was obtained from a woman older than 75 with active or convalescent COVID-19.

CDR3 coding DNA: TGTGCCAGCAGCTCCGTTTCAGGGGTCGCAAACTATAATTCACCCCTCCACTTT. It codes for CASSSVSGVANYNSPLHF. The J gene is TRBJ1-6, the V gene TRBV6-2 or TRBV6-3; the D gene is possibly TRBD1 (6 bases). The germline V gene has CDR1 MNHEY and CDR2 SVGEGT. The germline V and J ends were trimmed by 6 bases and 3 bases, with 21 bases remaining between them. This CDR3 is built from 18 residues.